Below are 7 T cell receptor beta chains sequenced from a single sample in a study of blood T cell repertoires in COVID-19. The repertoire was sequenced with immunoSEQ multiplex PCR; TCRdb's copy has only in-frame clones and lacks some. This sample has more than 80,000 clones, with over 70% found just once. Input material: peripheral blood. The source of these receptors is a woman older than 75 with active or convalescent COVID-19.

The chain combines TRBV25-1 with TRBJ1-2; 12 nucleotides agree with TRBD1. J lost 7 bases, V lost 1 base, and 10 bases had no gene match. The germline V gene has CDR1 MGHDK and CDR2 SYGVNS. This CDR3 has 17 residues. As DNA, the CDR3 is TGTGCCAGCAGTGAATCCGGGACAGGGGGCTCTCTCTCTGGCTACACCTTC. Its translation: CASSESGTGGSLSGYTF.

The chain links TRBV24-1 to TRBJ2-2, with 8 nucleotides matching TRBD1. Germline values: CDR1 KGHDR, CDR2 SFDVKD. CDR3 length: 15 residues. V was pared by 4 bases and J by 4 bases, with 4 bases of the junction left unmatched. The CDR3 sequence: CATSESRGLTGELFF. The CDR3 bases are TGTGCCACCAGTGAGTCCAGGGGGCTCACCGGGGAGCTGTTTTTT.

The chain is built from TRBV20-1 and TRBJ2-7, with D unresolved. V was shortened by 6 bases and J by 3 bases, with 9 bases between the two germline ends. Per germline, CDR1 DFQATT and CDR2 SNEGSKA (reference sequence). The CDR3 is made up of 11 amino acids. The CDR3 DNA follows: TGCAGTGCAGCCTCCTACTACGAGCAGTACTTC. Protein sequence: CSAASYYEQYF.

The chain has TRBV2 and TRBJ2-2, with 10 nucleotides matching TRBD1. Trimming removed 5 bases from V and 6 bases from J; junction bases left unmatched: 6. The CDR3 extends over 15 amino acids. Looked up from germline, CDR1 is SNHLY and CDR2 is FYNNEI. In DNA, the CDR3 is TGTGCCAGCAGTTACGACAGGGGGCAATCCGGGGAGCTGTTTTTT. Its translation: CASSYDRGQSGELFF.

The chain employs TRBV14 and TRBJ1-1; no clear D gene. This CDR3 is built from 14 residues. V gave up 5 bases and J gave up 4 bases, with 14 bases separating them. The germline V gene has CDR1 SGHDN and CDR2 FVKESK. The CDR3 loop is CASSNRRGPTEAFF. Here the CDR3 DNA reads TGTGCCAGCAGCAACCGACGGGGTCCCACTGAAGCTTTCTTT.

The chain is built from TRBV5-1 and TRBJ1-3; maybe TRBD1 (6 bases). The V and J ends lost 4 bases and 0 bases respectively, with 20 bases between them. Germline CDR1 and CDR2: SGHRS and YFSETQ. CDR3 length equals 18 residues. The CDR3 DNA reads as TGCGCCAGCAGCCTTGTCCCTCAAGAACAGGGCTCTGGAAACACCATATATTTT. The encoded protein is CASSLVPQEQGSGNTIYF.

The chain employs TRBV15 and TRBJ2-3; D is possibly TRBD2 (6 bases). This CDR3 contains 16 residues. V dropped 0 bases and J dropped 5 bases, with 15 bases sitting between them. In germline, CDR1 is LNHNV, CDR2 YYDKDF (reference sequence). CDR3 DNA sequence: TGTGCCACCAGCAGAGATCTTGGGGGGTCAGGAGATACGCAGTATTTT. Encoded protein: CATSRDLGGSGDTQYF.